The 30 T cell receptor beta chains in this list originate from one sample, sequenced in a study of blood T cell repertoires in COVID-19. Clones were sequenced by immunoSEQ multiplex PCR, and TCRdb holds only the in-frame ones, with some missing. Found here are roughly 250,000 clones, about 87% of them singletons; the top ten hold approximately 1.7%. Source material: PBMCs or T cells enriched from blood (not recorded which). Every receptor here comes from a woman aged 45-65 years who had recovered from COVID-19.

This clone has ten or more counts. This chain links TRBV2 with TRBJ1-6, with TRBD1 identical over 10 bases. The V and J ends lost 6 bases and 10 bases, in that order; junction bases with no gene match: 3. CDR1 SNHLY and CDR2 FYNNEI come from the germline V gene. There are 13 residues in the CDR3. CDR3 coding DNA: TGTGCCAGCAGAGGGACAGGGGAATCACCCCTCCACTTT. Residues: CASRGTGESPLHF.

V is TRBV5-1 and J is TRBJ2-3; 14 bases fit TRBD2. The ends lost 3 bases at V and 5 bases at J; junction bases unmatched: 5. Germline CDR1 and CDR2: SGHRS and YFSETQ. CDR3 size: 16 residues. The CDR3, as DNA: TGCGCCAGCAGCTCGGGACTAGCGGGAGTAATAGATACGCAGTATTTT. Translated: CASSSGLAGVIDTQYF.

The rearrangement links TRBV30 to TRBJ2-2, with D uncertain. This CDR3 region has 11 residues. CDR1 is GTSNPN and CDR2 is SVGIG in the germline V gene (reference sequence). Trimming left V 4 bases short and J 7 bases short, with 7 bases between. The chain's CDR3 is CAWMPVGELFF. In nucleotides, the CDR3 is TGTGCCTGGATGCCGGTCGGGGAGCTGTTTTTT.

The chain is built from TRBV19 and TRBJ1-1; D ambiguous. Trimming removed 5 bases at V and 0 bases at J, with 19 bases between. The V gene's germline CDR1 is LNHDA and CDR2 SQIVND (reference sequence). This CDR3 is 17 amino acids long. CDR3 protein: CASSSSGWVEMNTEAFF. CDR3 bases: TGTGCCAGTAGTTCCTCGGGGTGGGTAGAGATGAACACTGAAGCTTTCTTT.

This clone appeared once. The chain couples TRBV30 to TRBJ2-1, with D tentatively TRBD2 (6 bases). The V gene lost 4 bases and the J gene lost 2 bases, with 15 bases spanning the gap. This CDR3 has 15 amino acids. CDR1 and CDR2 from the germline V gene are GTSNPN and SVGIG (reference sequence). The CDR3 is CAWTVADTAYNEQFF. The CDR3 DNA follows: TGTGCCTGGACCGTAGCGGATACAGCCTACAATGAGCAGTTCTTC.

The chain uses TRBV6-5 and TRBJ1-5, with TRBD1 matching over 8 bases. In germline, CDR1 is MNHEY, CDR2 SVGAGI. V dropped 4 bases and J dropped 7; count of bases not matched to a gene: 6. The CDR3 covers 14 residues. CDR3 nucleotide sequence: TGTGCCAGCAGTTCGACAGGGGCGGGACAGCCCCAGCATTTT. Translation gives CASSSTGAGQPQHF.

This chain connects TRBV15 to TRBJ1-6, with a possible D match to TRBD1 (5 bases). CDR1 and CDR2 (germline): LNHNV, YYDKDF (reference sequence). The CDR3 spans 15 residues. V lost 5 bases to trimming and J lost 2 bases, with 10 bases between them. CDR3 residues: CATSLQGPYNSPLHF. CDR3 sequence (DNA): TGTGCCACCAGCTTGCAGGGCCCCTATAATTCACCCCTCCACTTT.

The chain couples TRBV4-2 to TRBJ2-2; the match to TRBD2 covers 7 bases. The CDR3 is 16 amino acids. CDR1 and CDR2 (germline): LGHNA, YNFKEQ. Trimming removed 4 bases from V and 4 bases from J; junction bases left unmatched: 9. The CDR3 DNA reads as TGTGCCAGCAGCCCGGGGGGACTCGCGGCCACCGGGGAGCTGTTTTTT. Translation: CASSPGGLAATGELFF.

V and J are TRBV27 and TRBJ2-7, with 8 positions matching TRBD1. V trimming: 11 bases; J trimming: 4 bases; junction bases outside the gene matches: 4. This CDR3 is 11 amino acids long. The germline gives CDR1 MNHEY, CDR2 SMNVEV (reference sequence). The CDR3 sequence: CAPGGEYEQYF. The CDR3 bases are TGTGCCCCAGGGGGCGAGTACGAGCAGTACTTC.

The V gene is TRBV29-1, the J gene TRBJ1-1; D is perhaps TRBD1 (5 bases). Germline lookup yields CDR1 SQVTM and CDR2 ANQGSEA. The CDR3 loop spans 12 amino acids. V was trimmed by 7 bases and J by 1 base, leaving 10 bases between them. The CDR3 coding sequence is TGCAGCGCCTCTGACAGGAACACTGAAGCTTTCTTT. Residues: CSASDRNTEAFF. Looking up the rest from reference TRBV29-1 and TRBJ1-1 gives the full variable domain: SAVISQKPSRDICQRGTSLTIQCQVDSQVTMMFWYRQQPGQSLTLIATANQGSEATYESGFVIDKFPISRPNLTFSTLTVSNMSPEDSSIYLCSASDRNTEAFFGQGTRLTVV.

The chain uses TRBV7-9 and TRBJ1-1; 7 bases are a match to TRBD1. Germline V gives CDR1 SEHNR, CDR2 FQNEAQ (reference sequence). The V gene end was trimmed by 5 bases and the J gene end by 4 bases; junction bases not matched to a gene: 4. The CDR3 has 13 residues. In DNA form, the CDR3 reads TGTGCCAGCAGCCTGACAGGGTCCACTGAAGCTTTCTTT. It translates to CASSLTGSTEAFF.

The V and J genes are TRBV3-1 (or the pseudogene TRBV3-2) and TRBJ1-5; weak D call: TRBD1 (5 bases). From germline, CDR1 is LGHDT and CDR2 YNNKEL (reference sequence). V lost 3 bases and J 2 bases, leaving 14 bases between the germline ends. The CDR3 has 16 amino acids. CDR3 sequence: CASSQTADTRNQPQHF. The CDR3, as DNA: TGTGCCAGCAGCCAGACCGCGGACACACGCAATCAGCCCCAGCATTTT.

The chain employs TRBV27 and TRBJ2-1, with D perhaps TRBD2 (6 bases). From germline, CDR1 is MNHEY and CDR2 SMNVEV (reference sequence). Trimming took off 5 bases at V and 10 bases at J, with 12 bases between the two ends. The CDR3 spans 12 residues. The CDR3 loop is CASSHRTSEQFF. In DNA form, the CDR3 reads TGTGCCAGCAGTCACCGAACTAGCGAGCAGTTCTTC.

The CDR3 DNA reads TGTGCCAGCAGTTCAGGACTAGCACCGAGCTCCTACAATGAGCAGTTCTTC. This translates into CASSSGLAPSSYNEQFF. The chain is built from TRBV27 and TRBJ2-1; TRBD2 aligns across 8 bases. CDR1 and CDR2 from the germline V gene are MNHEY and SMNVEV (reference sequence). The length of the CDR3 is 17 residues. V was clipped by 4 bases and J by 0 bases; unmatched bases: 8.

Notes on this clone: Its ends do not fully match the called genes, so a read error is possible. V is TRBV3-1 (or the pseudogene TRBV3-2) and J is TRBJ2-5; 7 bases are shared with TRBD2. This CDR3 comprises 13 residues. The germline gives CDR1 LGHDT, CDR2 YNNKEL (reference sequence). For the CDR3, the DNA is TGTGCCAGCAGCCAAGAGGGGGGGACTACAGAAAACTTC. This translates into CASSQEGGTTENF.

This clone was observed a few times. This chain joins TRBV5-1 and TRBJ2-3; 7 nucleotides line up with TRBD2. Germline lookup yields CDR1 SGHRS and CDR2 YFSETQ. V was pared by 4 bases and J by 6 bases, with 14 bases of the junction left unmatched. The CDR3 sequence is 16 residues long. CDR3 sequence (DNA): TGCGCCAGCAGCGGGGACGGGAGGCAAGGGGCGGATACGCAGTATTTT. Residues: CASSGDGRQGADTQYF.

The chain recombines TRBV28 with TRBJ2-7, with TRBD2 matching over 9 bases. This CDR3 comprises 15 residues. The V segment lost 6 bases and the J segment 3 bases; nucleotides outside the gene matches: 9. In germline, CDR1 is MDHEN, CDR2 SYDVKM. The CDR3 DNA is TGTGCCAGCAGCTCCAAGCGGGAGGAGCGCTACGAGCAGTACTTC. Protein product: CASSSKREERYEQYF.

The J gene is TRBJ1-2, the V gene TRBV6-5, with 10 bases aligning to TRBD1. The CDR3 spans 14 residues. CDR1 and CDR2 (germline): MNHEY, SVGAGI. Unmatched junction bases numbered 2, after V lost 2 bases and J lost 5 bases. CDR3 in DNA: TGTGCCAGCAGTTACGGGACAGGGGTGTATGGCTACACCTTC. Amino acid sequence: CASSYGTGVYGYTF.

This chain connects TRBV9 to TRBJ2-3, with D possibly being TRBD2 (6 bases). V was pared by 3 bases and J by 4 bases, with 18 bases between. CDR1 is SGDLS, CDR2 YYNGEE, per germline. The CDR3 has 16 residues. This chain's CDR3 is CASSAGTGGGSDTQYF. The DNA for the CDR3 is TGTGCCAGCAGCGCTGGGACCGGGGGTGGTTCAGATACGCAGTATTTT.

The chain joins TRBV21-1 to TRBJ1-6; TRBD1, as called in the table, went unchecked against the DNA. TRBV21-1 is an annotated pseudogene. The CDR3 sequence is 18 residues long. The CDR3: CASSKKRGQGTYNSPLHF. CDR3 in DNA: TGTGCCAGCAGCAAAAAAAGGGGACAGGGAACTTATAATTCACCCCTCCACTTT.

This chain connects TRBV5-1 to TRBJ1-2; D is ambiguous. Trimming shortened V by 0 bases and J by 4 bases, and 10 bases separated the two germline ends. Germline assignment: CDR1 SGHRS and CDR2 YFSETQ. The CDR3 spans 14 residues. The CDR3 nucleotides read TGCGCCAGCAGCTTGGGAGATAGCCGCTATGGCTACACCTTC. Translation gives CASSLGDSRYGYTF.

CDR3 residues: CASSQSTARGLGYTF. The CDR3 DNA reads TGCGCCAGCAGCCAATCTACCGCGCGGGGGCTTGGCTACACCTTC. The V call is TRBV4-1, the J call TRBJ1-2; D is possibly TRBD1 (6 bases). The CDR3 consists of 15 residues. V shed 2 bases and J shed 7 bases, with 17 bases lying between them. Germline CDR1 reads MGHRA; CDR2 reads YSYEKL.

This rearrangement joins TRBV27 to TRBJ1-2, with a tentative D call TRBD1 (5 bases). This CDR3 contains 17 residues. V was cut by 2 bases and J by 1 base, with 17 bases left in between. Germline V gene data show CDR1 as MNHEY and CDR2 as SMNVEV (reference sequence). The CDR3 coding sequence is TGTGCCAGCAGTTTAGTAGGGGCAGTCGGGCTTAACTATGGCTACACCTTC. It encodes CASSLVGAVGLNYGYTF.

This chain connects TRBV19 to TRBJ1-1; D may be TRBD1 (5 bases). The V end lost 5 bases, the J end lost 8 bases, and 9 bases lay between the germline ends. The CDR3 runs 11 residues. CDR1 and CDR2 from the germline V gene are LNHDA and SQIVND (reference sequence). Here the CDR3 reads CASSLGGEAFF. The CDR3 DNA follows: TGTGCCAGTAGTCTGGGGGGGGAAGCTTTCTTT.

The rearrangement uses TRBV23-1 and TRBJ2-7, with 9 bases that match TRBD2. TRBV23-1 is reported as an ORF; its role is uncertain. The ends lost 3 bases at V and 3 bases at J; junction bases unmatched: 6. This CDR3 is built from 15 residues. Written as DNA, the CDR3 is TGCGCCAGCAGTCAGTCGACTAGCGGTTACTACGAGCAGTACTTC. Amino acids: CASSQSTSGYYEQYF.

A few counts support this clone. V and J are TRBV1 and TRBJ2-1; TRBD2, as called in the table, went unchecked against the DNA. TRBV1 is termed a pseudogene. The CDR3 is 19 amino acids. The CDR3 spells CTSSLQGWLAPSSYNEQFF. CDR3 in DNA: TGCACCAGCAGTCTACAAGGGTGGCTAGCTCCTAGCTCCTACAATGAGCAGTTCTTC.

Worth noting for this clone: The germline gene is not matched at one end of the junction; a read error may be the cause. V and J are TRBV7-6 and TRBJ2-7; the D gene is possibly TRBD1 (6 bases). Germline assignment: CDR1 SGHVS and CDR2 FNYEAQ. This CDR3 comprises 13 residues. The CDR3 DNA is TGTGCCAGCAGCCGGTGGGGGCTCAACGAGAAGTACTTC. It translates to CASSRWGLNEKYF.

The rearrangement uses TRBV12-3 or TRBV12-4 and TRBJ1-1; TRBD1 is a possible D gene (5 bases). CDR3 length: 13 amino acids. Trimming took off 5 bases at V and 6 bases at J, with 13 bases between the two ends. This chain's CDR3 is CASSAGLGSEAFF. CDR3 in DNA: TGTGCCAGCAGTGCGGGACTTGGCTCTGAAGCTTTCTTT.

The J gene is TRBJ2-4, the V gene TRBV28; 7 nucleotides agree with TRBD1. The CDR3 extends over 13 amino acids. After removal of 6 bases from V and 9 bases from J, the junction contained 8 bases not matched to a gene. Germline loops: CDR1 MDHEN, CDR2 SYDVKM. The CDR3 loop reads CASSDRAIGIQYF. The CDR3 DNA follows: TGTGCCAGCAGCGACAGGGCTATAGGCATTCAGTACTTC.

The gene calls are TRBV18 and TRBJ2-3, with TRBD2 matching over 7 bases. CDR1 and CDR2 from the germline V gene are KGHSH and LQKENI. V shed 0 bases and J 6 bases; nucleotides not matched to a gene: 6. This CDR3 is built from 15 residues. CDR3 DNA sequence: TGTGCCAGCTCACCACCGGCGGGAGCCCGGGATACGCAGTATTTT. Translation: CASSPPAGARDTQYF.